This is a list of T cell receptor beta chains from one sample in a study of vaccination effects on CD4 cells after COVID-19. Assay used: immunoSEQ multiplex PCR; TCRdb lists only in-frame clones, some missing. This sample has tens of thousands of clones, with around 80% found just once. The antigens these receptors bind are not known. The specimen comprised CD4+ T cells from PBMCs cultured with HCoV-229E spike peptides, sampled after COVID-19 vaccination. The receptors originated from a human donor who received a COVID-19 vaccine. Both conserved end residues are trimmed from each CDR3. Only some rows state a clone size, as once, few, many or a class for expanded clones.

abundance	v_gene	j_gene	CDR3aa
NA	TRBV6-4	TRBJ1-3	ASSDGKTASGNTIY
NA	TRBV6-6	TRBJ1-5	ASSLQRPGRRLGSNQPQH
NA	TRBV30	TRBJ1-1	AWSELQGAREAF
NA	TRBV2	TRBJ1-1	ASSQLGTEAF
NA	TRBV4-2	TRBJ2-3	ASSQDRGRDTQY
NA	TRBV29-1	TRBJ1-1	SVEKGQGGEAF
NA	TRBV5-6	TRBJ2-2	ASSFSDGTGELF
once	TRBV5-1	TRBJ1-4	ASSLQGYGEKLF
NA	TRBV18	TRBJ2-5	ASSPLAGAVKAETQY
NA	TRBV5-1	TRBJ2-3	ASSWSSGRTDTQY
NA	TRBV18	TRBJ1-2	ASSRAPGGYT
NA	TRBV5-6	TRBJ2-6	ASSATWSPGANVLT
NA	TRBV4-1	TRBJ2-2	ASSQDGTGGILGTGELF
NA	TRBV6-5	TRBJ2-3	ASSLQGRADTQY
once	TRBV29-1	TRBJ1-4	SALTGYNEKLF
NA	TRBV3-1/TRBV3-2	TRBJ2-1	ASSQVWGRMYNEQF
once	TRBV6-5	TRBJ1-5	ASSPRDRSQPQH
NA	TRBV7-2	TRBJ2-3	ASSLTGGTDTQY
NA	TRBV11-2	TRBJ2-2	ASSLRTSGGQNTGELF
NA	TRBV2	TRBJ1-2	ASSEGGSRYGYT
NA	TRBV5-1	TRBJ2-2	ASSPIKGNTGELF
NA	TRBV6-5	TRBJ1-4	ASSPLTNEKLF
NA	TRBV6-5	TRBJ1-2	ASRPPLDGYGYT
NA	TRBV10-2	TRBJ1-5	ASSESGGGQPQH
NA	TRBV2	TRBJ1-1	ASLQELNTEAF
NA	TRBV9	TRBJ2-5	ASSMRGQETQY
once	TRBV5-1	TRBJ2-5	ASKVDEETQY
few	TRBV7-2	TRBJ2-2	ASRGQGMTGELF
NA	TRBV7-2	TRBJ2-5	ASSPRRTEETQY
once	TRBV6-2/TRBV6-3	TRBJ1-2	ASSGRQGRNNGYT
once	TRBV5-6	TRBJ2-5	ASSSISGTGNPETQY
NA	TRBV18	TRBJ2-5	ASSPQETQY
NA	TRBV19	TRBJ2-5	ASNPAASGQGEYVTQY
NA	TRBV12-3/TRBV12-4	TRBJ1-4	ASSPEPNEKLF
NA	TRBV6-2/TRBV6-3	TRBJ2-1	ASSYLGASYNEQF
NA	TRBV5-1	TRBJ1-2	ASSRENYGYT
NA	TRBV5-1	TRBJ1-1	ASSLVGGANRVGTEAF
NA	TRBV19	TRBJ1-5	ASSGTLGHQPQH
NA	TRBV24-1	TRBJ1-4	ATSDSIETGGLRKLF
NA	TRBV18	TRBJ1-1	ASSSSTGITEAF
NA	TRBV14	TRBJ2-1	ASSHGAYNEQF
NA	TRBV10-1	TRBJ2-1	ASKLPRAGNMDNEQF
NA	TRBV9	TRBJ1-1	ASSAGANTEAF
NA	TRBV9	TRBJ2-5	ASSVGLAGRQETQY
NA	TRBV2	TRBJ1-2	ASTGGLMGGYT
NA	TRBV28	TRBJ1-1	ASSLPTGGNTEAF
NA	TRBV19	TRBJ1-2	ASSPGTGGLGGYT
NA	TRBV5-1	TRBJ2-5	ASSLSTETQY
few	TRBV11-2	TRBJ1-6	ASSSNSPLH
NA	TRBV28	TRBJ2-6	ASLGRDRYSGANVLT
NA	TRBV2	TRBJ2-3	ASTPRGGATDTQY
NA	TRBV6-2/TRBV6-3	TRBJ2-3	ASSLPETSTDTQY
NA	TRBV5-1	TRBJ2-3	ASSSRDKWADTQY
NA	TRBV28	TRBJ1-2	ASSFDRAYGYT
NA	TRBV19	TRBJ1-2	ASRKGTGGTNYGYT
NA	TRBV5-1	TRBJ2-3	ASSWSGKNTDTQY
NA	TRBV6-5	TRBJ1-1	ASSYVDRGTEAF
NA	TRBV6-5	TRBJ1-6	ASSYSRVNSPLH